The 4 T cell receptor beta chains given below trace back to one sample, sequenced in a study of blood T cell repertoires in COVID-19. The protocol was immunoSEQ multiplex PCR, while the TCRdb copy is restricted to in-frame clones and leaves out a portion. The repertoire holds hundreds of thousands of clones, with around 90% as singletons. Sequencing was performed on PBMCs or T cells enriched from blood (not recorded which). These receptors were taken from a woman between 18 and 29 years old with acute COVID-19.

This clone appeared once. The J gene is TRBJ2-1, the V gene TRBV9; D may be TRBD1 (6 bases). This CDR3 contains 15 residues. Per the germline V gene, CDR1 is SGDLS and CDR2 is YYNGEE. Trimming shortened V by 0 bases and J by 3 bases, and 10 bases separated the two germline ends. In DNA form, the CDR3 reads TGTGCCAGCAGCGTAGCCTACAGGGACTACAATGAGCAGTTCTTC. This codes for CASSVAYRDYNEQFF.

This clone came up once. Within the sample, other DNA sequences also encode this same CDR3. The V and J genes are TRBV27 and TRBJ2-7; the match to TRBD1 covers 12 bases. J gave up 2 bases and V 2 bases, and 1 base lay outside the gene matches. Germline lookup yields CDR1 MNHEY and CDR2 SMNVEV (reference sequence). This CDR3 contains 15 residues. The chain's CDR3 is CASSLGTGGTYEQYF. The DNA for the CDR3 is TGTGCCAGCAGTTTAGGGACAGGGGGCACCTACGAGCAGTACTTC.

This clone appeared a single time. The chain uses TRBV6-5 and TRBJ1-2; 7 bases are shared with TRBD1. Germline assignment: CDR1 MNHEY and CDR2 SVGAGI. The V gene end was trimmed by 4 bases and the J gene end by 2 bases; junction bases not matched to a gene: 7. There are 15 residues in the CDR3. The CDR3, as DNA: TGTGCCAGCAGTTCGACCGCGGGACAGAACTATGGCTACACCTTC. Its translation is CASSSTAGQNYGYTF.

The chain has TRBV2 and TRBJ2-3; 10 nucleotides agree with TRBD2. V was clipped by 4 bases and J by 0 bases; unmatched bases: 16. Germline CDR1 SNHLY, CDR2 FYNNEI. The CDR3 covers 20 residues. Here the CDR3 reads CASSAWTSGRPPTSTDTQYF. The CDR3 DNA sequence: TGTGCCAGCAGTGCCTGGACTAGCGGTCGCCCCCCTACTAGCACAGATACGCAGTATTTT. The whole variable domain, remainder taken from reference TRBV2 and TRBJ2-3, is EPEVTQTPSHQVTQMGQEVILRCVPISNHLYFYWYRQILGQKVEFLVSFYNNEISEKSEIFDDQFSVERPDGSNFTLKIRSTKLEDSAMYFCASSAWTSGRPPTSTDTQYFGPGTRLTVL.